The TCR beta chain under discussion was sequenced for a study of cytomegalovirus exposure and HLA in healthy donors. Study-wide results and limits: Investigators reported over 150 TCR beta chains as tied to cytomegalovirus. Later on, an analysis found that several of the most significant clusters appeared to be linked to common viral pathogens, which included parvovirus B19. Prior analysis indicated that the majority of TCR beta V segments exhibited productivity approximately 87% or approximately 30% of the time.

Donors were nominally healthy when sampled, though unrecorded immune exposures were likely. V lost 4 bases to trimming and J lost 4 bases; unmatched junction nucleotides: 11. The CDR3 contains 16 residues. Germline V gene data show CDR1 as SEHNR and CDR2 as FQNEAQ (reference sequence). 13 Jbeta primers and 60 Vbeta primers were used for the PCR. Clones were sequenced by immunoSEQ multiplex PCR, and TCRdb holds only the in-frame ones, with some missing. The repertoire table contains about 60,000 clones. Note on this clone: Its target is unknown.

The TCR was taken from a boy aged 10-17 years in good health and CMV-seronegative. The V gene is TRBV7-9, the J gene TRBJ1-2; TRBD1 matches at 8 bases. The material sequenced was PBMCs. The CDR3 reads CASSSFPGTGGYGYTF. CDR3 in DNA: TGTGCCAGCAGCTCCTTTCCGGGGACAGGCGGCTATGGCTACACCTTC.